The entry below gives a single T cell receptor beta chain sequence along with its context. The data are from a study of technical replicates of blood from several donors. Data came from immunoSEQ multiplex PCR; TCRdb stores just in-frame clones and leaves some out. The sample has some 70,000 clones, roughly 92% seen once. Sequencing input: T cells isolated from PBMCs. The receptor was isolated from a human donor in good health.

CDR3 protein: CASSEFRREQFF. CDR3 sequence (DNA): TGTGCCAGCAGTGAATTTCGCCGGGAGCAGTTCTTC. This chain links TRBV6-1 with TRBJ2-1; D is undetermined. The CDR3 sequence is 12 residues long. CDR1 is MNHNS and CDR2 is SASEGT in the germline V gene. The V gene lost 2 bases and the J gene lost 10 bases, with 9 bases spanning the gap.